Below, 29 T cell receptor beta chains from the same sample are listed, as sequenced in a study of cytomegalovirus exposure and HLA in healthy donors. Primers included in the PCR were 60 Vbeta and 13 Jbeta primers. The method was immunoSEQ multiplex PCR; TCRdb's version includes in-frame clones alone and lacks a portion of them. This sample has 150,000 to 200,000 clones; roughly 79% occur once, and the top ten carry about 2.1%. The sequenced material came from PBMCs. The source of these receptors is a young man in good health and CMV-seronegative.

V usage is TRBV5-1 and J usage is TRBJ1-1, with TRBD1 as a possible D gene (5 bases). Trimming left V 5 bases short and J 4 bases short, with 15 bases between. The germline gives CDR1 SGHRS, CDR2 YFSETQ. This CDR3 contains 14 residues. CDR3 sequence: CASRAGWGSTEAFF. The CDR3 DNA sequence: TGCGCCAGCAGGGCTGGCTGGGGCTCCACTGAAGCTTTCTTT.

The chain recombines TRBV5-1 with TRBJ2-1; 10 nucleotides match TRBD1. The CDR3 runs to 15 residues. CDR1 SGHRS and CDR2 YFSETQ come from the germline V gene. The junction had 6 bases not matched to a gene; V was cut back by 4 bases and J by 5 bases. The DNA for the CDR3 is TGCGCCAGCAGCAAGACAGGGGGCATAGACAATGAGCAGTTCTTC. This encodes CASSKTGGIDNEQFF.

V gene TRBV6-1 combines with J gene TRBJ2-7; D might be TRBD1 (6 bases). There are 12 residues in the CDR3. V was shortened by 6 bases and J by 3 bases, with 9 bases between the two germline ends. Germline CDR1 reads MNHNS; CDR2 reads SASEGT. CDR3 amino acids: CASRRTVYEQYF. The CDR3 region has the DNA TGTGCCAGCAGGCGGACAGTCTACGAGCAGTACTTC.

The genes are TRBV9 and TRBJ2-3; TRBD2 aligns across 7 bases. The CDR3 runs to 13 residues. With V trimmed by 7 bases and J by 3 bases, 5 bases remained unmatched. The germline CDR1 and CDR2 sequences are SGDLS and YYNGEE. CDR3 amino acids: CASGLGGTDTQYF. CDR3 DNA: TGTGCCAGCGGGCTGGGGGGGACAGATACGCAGTATTTT.

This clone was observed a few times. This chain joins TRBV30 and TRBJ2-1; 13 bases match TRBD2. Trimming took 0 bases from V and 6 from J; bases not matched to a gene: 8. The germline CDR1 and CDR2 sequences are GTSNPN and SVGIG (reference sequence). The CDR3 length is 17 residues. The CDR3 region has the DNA TGTGCCTGGAGTGTTCGTCGGGGACTAGCGGGAATCAATGAGCAGTTCTTC. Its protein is CAWSVRRGLAGINEQFF.

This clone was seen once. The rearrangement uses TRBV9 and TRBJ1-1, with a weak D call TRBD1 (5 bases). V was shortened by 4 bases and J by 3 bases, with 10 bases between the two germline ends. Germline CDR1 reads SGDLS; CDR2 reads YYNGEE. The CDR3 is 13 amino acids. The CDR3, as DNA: TGTGCCAGCAGCCCGGGGGTTCACACTGAAGCTTTCTTT. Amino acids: CASSPGVHTEAFF.

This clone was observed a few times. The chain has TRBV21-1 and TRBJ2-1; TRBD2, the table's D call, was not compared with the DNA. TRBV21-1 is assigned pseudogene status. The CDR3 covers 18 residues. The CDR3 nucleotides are TGTGCCAGCAGCAAGTGGAGGTATTGCCACCGCTCCTACAATGAGCAGTTCTTC. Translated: CASSKWRYCHRSYNEQFF.

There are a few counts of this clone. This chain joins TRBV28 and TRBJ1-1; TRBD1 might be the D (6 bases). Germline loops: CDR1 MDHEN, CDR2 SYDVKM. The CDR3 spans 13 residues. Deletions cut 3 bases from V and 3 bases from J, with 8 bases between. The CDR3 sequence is CASSFQGHTEAFF. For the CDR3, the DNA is TGTGCCAGCAGTTTTCAGGGGCACACTGAAGCTTTCTTT.

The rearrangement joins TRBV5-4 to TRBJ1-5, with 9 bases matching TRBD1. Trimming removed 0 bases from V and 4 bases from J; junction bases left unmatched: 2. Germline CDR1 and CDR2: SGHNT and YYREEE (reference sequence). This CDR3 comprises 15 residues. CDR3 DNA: TGTGCCAGCAGCTTGGGGGGGACAGGGAATCAGCCCCAGCATTTT. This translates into CASSLGGTGNQPQHF.

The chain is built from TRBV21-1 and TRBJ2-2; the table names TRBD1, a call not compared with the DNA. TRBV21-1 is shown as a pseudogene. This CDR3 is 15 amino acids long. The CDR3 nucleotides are TGTGCCAGCAGCAGTAGACAGAAGAACACCGGGGAGCTGTTTTTT. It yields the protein CASSSRQKNTGELFF.

This CDR3 reads CAISVGQGRTQYF. For the CDR3, the DNA is TGTGCCATCAGTGTGGGGCAGGGTAGGACCCAGTACTTC. This chain joins TRBV10-3 and TRBJ2-5, with D possibly matching TRBD1 (5 bases). V dropped 4 bases and J dropped 7 bases, with 13 bases sitting between them. Germline CDR1 and CDR2: ENHRY and SYGVKD. CDR3 length: 13 amino acids.

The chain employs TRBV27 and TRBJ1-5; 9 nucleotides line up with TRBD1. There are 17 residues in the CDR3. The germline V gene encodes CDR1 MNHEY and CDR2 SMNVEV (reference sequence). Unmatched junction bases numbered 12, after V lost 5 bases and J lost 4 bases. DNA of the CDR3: TGTGCCAGCAGTCAAACCTTCTCAGGGACAGGGAATCAGCCCCAGCATTTT. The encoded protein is CASSQTFSGTGNQPQHF.

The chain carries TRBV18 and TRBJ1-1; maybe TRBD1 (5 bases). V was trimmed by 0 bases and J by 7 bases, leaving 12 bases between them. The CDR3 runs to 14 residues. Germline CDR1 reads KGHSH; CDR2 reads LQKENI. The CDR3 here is CASSPPKGKVEAFF. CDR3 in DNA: TGTGCCAGCTCACCACCGAAGGGGAAAGTTGAAGCTTTCTTT.

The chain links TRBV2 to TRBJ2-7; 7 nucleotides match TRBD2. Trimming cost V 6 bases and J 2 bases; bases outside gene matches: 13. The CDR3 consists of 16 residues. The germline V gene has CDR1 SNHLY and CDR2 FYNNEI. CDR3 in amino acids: CASRGPLGLGTYEQYF. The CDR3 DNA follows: TGTGCCAGCAGGGGGCCTCTAGGACTAGGGACCTACGAGCAGTACTTC.

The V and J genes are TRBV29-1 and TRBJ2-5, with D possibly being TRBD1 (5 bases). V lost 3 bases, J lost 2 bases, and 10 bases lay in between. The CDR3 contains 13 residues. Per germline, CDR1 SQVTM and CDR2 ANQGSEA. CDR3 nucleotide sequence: TGCAGCGTTGATGTAGGGGTGCAAGAGACCCAGTACTTC. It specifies CSVDVGVQETQYF.

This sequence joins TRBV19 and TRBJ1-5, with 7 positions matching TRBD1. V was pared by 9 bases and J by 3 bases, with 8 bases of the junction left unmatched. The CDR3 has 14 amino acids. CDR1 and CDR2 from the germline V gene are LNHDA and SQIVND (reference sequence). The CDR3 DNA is TGTGCCAGCTCTTCACAGGGGAACAATCAGCCCCAGCATTTT. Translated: CASSSQGNNQPQHF.

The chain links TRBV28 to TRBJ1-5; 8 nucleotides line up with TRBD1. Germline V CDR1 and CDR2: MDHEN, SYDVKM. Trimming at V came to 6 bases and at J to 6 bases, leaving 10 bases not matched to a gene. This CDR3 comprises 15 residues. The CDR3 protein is CASRDGQGLSQPQHF. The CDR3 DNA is TGTGCCAGCAGGGATGGACAGGGTTTGAGTCAGCCCCAGCATTTT. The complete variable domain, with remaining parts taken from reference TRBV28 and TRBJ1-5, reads DVKVTQSSRYLVKRTGEKVFLECVQDMDHENMFWYRQDPGLGLRLIYFSYDVKMKEKGDIPEGYSVSREKKERFSLILESASTNQTSMYLCASRDGQGLSQPQHFGDGTRLSIL.

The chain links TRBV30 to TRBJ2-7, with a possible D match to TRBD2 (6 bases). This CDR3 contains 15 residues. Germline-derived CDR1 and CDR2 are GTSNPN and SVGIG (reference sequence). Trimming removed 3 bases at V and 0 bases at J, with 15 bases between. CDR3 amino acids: CAWSPGLGGSYEQYF. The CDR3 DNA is TGTGCCTGGAGCCCGGGACTCGGGGGCTCCTACGAGCAGTACTTC.

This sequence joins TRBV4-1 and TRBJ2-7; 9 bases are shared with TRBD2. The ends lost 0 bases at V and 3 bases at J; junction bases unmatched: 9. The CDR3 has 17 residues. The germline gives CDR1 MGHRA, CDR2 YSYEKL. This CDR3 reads CASSQESGVAGVYEQYF. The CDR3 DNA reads TGCGCCAGCAGCCAAGAGTCCGGCGTAGCGGGAGTCTACGAGCAGTACTTC.

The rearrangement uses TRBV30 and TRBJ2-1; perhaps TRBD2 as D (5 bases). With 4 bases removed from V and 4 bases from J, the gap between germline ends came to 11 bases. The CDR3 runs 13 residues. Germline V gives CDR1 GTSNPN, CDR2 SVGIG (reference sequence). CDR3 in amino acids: CAWTREEYNEQFF. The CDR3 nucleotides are TGTGCCTGGACGAGGGAAGAGTACAATGAGCAGTTCTTC.

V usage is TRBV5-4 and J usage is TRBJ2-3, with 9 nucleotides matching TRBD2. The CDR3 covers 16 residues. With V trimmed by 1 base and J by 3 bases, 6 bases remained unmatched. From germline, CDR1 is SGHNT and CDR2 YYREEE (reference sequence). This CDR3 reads CASSLKAGGGTDTQYF. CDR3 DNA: TGTGCCAGCAGCTTGAAAGCGGGAGGTGGTACAGATACGCAGTATTTT.

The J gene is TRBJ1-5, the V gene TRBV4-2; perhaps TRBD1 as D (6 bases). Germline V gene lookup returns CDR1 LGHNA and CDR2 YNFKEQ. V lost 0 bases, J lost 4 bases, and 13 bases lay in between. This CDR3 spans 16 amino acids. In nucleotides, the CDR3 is TGTGCCAGCAGCCAAGAAGTAGGCCAGGGGAATCAGCCCCAGCATTTT. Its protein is CASSQEVGQGNQPQHF.

The CDR3 protein is CASNPETGGGNQPQHF. The CDR3 region has the DNA TGTGCCAGCAATCCGGAGACAGGGGGCGGCAATCAGCCCCAGCATTTT. This chain joins TRBV2 and TRBJ1-5; TRBD1 matches 10 bases. The CDR3 loop spans 16 amino acids. Germline V gives CDR1 SNHLY, CDR2 FYNNEI. J lost 2 bases, V lost 7 bases, and 8 bases had no gene match.

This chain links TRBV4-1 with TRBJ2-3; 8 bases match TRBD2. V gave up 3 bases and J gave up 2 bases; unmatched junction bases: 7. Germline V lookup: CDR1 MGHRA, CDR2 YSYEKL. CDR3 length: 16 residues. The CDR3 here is CASSHRTSGDTDTQYF. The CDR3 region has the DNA TGCGCCAGCAGCCACCGCACTAGCGGAGACACAGATACGCAGTATTTT.

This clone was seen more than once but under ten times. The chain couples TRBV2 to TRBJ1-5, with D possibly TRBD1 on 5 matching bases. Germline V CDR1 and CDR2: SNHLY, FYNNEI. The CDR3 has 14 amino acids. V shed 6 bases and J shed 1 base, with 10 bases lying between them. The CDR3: CASRYRGSNQPQHF. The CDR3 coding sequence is TGTGCCAGCAGGTATCGGGGGAGCAATCAGCCCCAGCATTTT.

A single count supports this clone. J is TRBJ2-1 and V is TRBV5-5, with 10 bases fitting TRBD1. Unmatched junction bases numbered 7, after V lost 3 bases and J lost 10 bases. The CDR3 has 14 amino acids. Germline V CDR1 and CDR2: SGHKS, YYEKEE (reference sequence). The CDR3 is CASSWTGGPREQFF. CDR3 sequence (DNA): TGTGCCAGCAGCTGGACAGGGGGTCCGCGGGAGCAGTTCTTC.

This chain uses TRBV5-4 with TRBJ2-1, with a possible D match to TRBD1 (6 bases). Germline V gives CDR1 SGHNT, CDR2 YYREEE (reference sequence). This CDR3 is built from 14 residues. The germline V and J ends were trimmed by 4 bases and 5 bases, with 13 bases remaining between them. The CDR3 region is CASSLPDRDNEQFF. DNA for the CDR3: TGTGCCAGCAGCCTCCCGGACAGAGACAATGAGCAGTTCTTC.

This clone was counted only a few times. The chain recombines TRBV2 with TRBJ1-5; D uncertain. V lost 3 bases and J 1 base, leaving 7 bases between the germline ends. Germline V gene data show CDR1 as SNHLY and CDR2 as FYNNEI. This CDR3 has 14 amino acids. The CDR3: CASSDAYSNQPQHF. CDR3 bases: TGTGCCAGCAGTGATGCGTACAGCAATCAGCCCCAGCATTTT.

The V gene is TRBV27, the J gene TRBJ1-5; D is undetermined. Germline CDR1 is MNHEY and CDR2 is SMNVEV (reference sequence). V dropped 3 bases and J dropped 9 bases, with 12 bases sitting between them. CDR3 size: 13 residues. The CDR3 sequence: CASSLTGRRPQHF. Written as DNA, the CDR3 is TGTGCCAGCAGTTTGACCGGGAGGCGGCCCCAGCATTTT.